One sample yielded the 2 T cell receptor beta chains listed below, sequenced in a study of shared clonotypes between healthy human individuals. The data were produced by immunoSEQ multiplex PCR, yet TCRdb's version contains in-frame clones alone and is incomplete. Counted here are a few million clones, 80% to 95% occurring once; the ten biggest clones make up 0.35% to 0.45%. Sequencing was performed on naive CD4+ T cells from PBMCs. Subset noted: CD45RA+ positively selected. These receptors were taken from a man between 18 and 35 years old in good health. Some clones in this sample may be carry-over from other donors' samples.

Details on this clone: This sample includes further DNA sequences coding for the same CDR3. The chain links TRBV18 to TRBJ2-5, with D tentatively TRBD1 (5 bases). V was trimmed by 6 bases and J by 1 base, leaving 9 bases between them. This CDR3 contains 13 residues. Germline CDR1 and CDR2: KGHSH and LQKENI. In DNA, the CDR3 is TGTGCCAGCTCCCCAGGGATCCAAGAGACCCAGTACTTC. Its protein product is CASSPGIQETQYF.

The DNA of the CDR3 is TGTGCCAGCAGTACCACAGGGGCCTCTGAAGCTTTCTTT. Translating gives CASSTTGASEAFF. The chain joins TRBV28 to TRBJ1-1; TRBD1 matches at 7 bases. Germline-derived CDR1 and CDR2 are MDHEN and SYDVKM. V trimming: 5 bases; J trimming: 6 bases; junction bases outside the gene matches: 6. The CDR3 has 13 amino acids.